This TCR beta chain is from a study of blood T cell repertoires in COVID-19. V was trimmed by 5 bases and J by 1 base, leaving 9 bases between them. This CDR3 region has 13 residues. Germline lookup yields CDR1 SGHKS and CDR2 YYEKEE (reference sequence). Methods used by the authors: Using reference gene primer amplification, nucleated cell counts were estimated. Here immunoSEQ multiplex PCR was the method, and the copy in TCRdb shows in-frame clones only, minus some. V, J and clone size derive from that table, while D and trimming were established from the DNA sequence. This sample has 200,000 to 250,000 clones, with about 86% found just once.

Specimen: peripheral blood. The clonotype was recovered from a woman aged 30 to 39 who had recovered from COVID-19. The chain carries TRBV5-5 and TRBJ1-1; a weak D match, TRBD1 (5 bases). The CDR3 spells CASRSQGNTEAFF. The CDR3 DNA reads as TGTGCCAGCAGATCCCAGGGGAACACTGAAGCTTTCTTT.